The 10 T cell receptor beta chains in this list originate from one sample, sequenced in a study of blood T cell repertoires in COVID-19. Sequencing used immunoSEQ multiplex PCR; TCRdb keeps in-frame clones, though not all of them. Of under 200,000 clones listed, about 80% are singletons. Sequencing was done on a sample of peripheral blood. These receptors all stem from a human donor in a cohort sampled during active COVID-19.

This clone was found once. The rearrangement links TRBV5-4 to TRBJ2-5, with 11 bases lining up with TRBD2. In germline, CDR1 is SGHNT, CDR2 YYREEE (reference sequence). With 5 bases clipped from V and 2 bases from J, the junction kept 5 bases outside the gene matches. This CDR3 comprises 15 residues. In nucleotides, the CDR3 is TGTGCCAGCAGGGTGAGACTAGCGGGGCAAGAGACCCAGTACTTC. This encodes CASRVRLAGQETQYF. Full variable domain (rest looked up from reference TRBV5-4 and TRBJ2-5): ETGVTQSPTHLIKTRGQQVTLRCSSQSGHNTVSWYQQALGQGPQFIFQYYREEENGRGNFPPRFSGLQFPNYSSELNVNALELDDSALYLCASRVRLAGQETQYFGPGTRLLVL.

The chain combines TRBV27 with TRBJ2-7, with D unclear. The CDR3 has 13 residues. Deletions cut 3 bases from V and 3 bases from J, with 9 bases between. The germline CDR1 and CDR2 sequences are MNHEY and SMNVEV (reference sequence). CDR3 loop: CASSFNENYEQYF. CDR3 in DNA: TGTGCCAGCAGTTTCAACGAGAACTACGAGCAGTACTTC.

The DNA for the CDR3 is TGTGCCACCAGCAGAGATGTAACTGCCATTCCCCCCATTCAGTACTTC. Protein product: CATSRDVTAIPPIQYF. The chain recombines TRBV15 with TRBJ2-4; no firm D call. The CDR3 is made up of 16 amino acids. The V and J ends lost 0 bases and 9 bases respectively, with 18 bases between them. The germline gives CDR1 LNHNV, CDR2 YYDKDF (reference sequence). The complete variable domain, with remaining parts taken from reference TRBV15 and TRBJ2-4, reads DAMVIQNPRYQVTQFGKPVTLSCSQTLNHNVMYWYQQKSSQAPKLLFHYYDKDFNNEADTPDNFQSRRPNTSFCFLDIRSPGLGDTAMYLCATSRDVTAIPPIQYFGAGTRLSVL.

The chain combines TRBV7-3 with TRBJ1-2, with 9 bases aligning to TRBD1. Germline V CDR1 and CDR2: SGHTA, FQGTGA. V lost 3 bases and J lost 6; bases outside the gene matches: 2. CDR3 length: 13 residues. CDR3 amino acids: CASSLTGGNGYTF. Written as DNA, the CDR3 is TGTGCCAGCAGCTTGACAGGGGGAAATGGCTACACCTTC.

J is TRBJ2-7 and V is TRBV5-6; possible D gene TRBD2, 5 bases. The length of the CDR3 is 13 residues. From germline, CDR1 is SGHDT and CDR2 YYEEEE. V lost 2 bases and J lost 1, with 7 bases in between. CDR3: CASSFGVSYEQYF. The CDR3 DNA reads TGTGCCAGCAGCTTCGGGGTTTCCTACGAGCAGTACTTC.

The CDR3 DNA follows: TGTGCCAGCAGTGATGGCAACCCGAATTCACCCCTCCACTTT. As protein: CASSDGNPNSPLHF. The chain uses TRBV2 and TRBJ1-6; D unclear. The V gene's germline CDR1 is SNHLY and CDR2 FYNNEI. This CDR3 comprises 14 residues. Trimming shortened V by 3 bases and J by 7 bases, and 10 bases separated the two germline ends.

The chain links TRBV7-9 to TRBJ2-7, with 10 positions matching TRBD1. CDR1 is SEHNR and CDR2 is FQNEAQ in the germline V gene (reference sequence). Trimming at V came to 5 bases and at J to 2 bases, leaving 6 bases not matched to a gene. The CDR3 length is 15 residues. In nucleotides, the CDR3 is TGTGCCAGCAGCCCTCGGACAGGGGGGACCTACGAGCAGTACTTC. Translating it yields CASSPRTGGTYEQYF.

This clone was recorded only once. The chain has TRBV10-3 and TRBJ2-7, with D hard to call. Per the germline V gene, CDR1 is ENHRY and CDR2 is SYGVKD. This CDR3 has 12 amino acids. V was shortened by 5 bases and J by 4 bases, with 9 bases between the two germline ends. The CDR3 spells CAISPSGYEQYF. CDR3 DNA sequence: TGTGCCATCAGTCCGTCCGGGTACGAGCAGTACTTC.

The rearrangement joins TRBV19 to TRBJ2-2, with 9 positions matching TRBD2. Unmatched junction bases numbered 4, after V lost 0 bases and J lost 5 bases. Germline lookup yields CDR1 LNHDA and CDR2 SQIVND (reference sequence). The CDR3 is made up of 16 amino acids. The CDR3 sequence: CASSIETSGTTGELFF. The CDR3 region has the DNA TGTGCCAGTAGTATAGAGACTAGCGGTACAACCGGGGAGCTGTTTTTT.

The chain employs TRBV9 and TRBJ1-2, with a possible D match to TRBD1 (5 bases). Between the trimmed V and J ends, which lost 3 bases and 5 bases, there was a span of 20 bases. The CDR3 has 16 residues. Germline V gene data show CDR1 as SGDLS and CDR2 as YYNGEE. The CDR3 sequence is CASSGLEVGEGYGYTF. CDR3 nucleotides: TGTGCCAGCAGCGGCCTCGAGGTCGGGGAGGGGTATGGCTACACCTTC.